The entry below describes one T cell receptor (beta chain). Sequencing used immunoSEQ multiplex PCR; TCRdb keeps in-frame clones, though not all of them. Found here are 25,000 to 35,000 clones, over 60% of them singletons; the top ten hold around 25%. The sample originates from a study of OX40 agonist ivuxolimab in advanced cancers. Overall study: Averaging around 60 years in age, with a range of roughly 20 to 90, the cohort was approximately 83% male. Prior therapy, whether anti-PD-1, anti-PD-L1 or anti-CTLA-4, was allowed, and approximately 40% had some. Partial responses occurred in Three dose-escalation patients, one with hepatocellular carcinoma and two with cutaneous melanoma.

The CDR3 covers 14 residues. Germline V gives CDR1 WNHNN, CDR2 SYGVQD (reference sequence). The J gene is TRBJ2-5, the V gene TRBV10-1; TRBD1 matches at 10 bases. The J call could be wrong; TRBJ2-7 is a better fit for the DNA end. Here the sequenced sample was CD4+ or CD8+ T cells sorted from blood, taken in a trial of the OX40 agonist ivuxolimab. The TCR sequence derives from an adult with an advanced solid tumor such as melanoma, head and neck, liver or kidney cancer. The CDR3 is CASSDWDRGGEQYF. CDR3 in DNA: TGCGCCAGCAGTGATTGGGACAGGGGCGGCGAGCAGTACTTC.